This is a list of T cell receptor beta chains from one sample in a study of T-cell reconstitution after alpha-beta-depleted transplantation in children. One entry per CDR3 protein, called by TCRdb with MiXCR from the PCR reads. The data show roughly 570,000 distinct CDR3 sequences, 27% seen once. The source material was PBMCs, sampled before TCRalphabeta/CD19-depleted stem cell transplant. The receptors were gathered from a boy in the first two years of life with Wiskott-Aldrich syndrome, due to receive a stem cell transplant. CDR3s include the opening cysteine and the closing phenylalanine or tryptophan. A D gene is named only where the DNA matches it firmly. Clone size appears in some rows only: once, few, many, or a class for an expanded clone.

J,V,D,size,CDR3,DNA
TRBJ2-7,TRBV5-1,-,-,CASSRSVSVSEYF,TGCGCCAGCAGCCGGTCCGTTAGCGTTAGCGAGTACTTC
TRBJ2-1,TRBV29-1,TRBD2,-,CSVEDPSGYNEQFF,TGCAGCGTTGAAGATCCTAGCGGGTACAATGAGCAGTTCTTC
TRBJ1-1,TRBV15,-,-,CATSREIRMNTEAFF,TGTGCCACCAGCAGAGAGATCAGGATGAACACTGAAGCTTTCTTT
TRBJ1-6,TRBV5-5,TRBD1,-,CASSSRGNSPLHF,TGTGCCAGCAGCTCCAGGGGGAATTCACCCCTCCACTTT
TRBJ2-7,TRBV7-9,TRBD2,-,CASSQGLAGGNREQYF,TGTGCCAGCAGCCAGGGACTAGCGGGAGGGAATCGGGAGCAGTACTTC
TRBJ2-2,TRBV28,TRBD2,-,CASSATSGSTGELFF,TGTGCCAGCAGTGCGACTAGCGGGAGCACCGGGGAGCTGTTTTTT
TRBJ2-1,TRBV11-2,-,few,CASSLDRTRVYNEQFF,TGTGCCAGCAGCTTAGATCGGACAAGGGTTTACAATGAGCAGTTCTTC
TRBJ2-5,TRBV5-1,TRBD1,-,CASSLEGTGVIAQYF,TGCGCCAGCAGCTTGGAAGGGACAGGGGTTATAGCCCAGTACTTC
TRBJ1-1,TRBV2,-,few,CASTTWGGGTEAFF,TGTGCCAGCACCACGTGGGGGGGAGGGACTGAAGCTTTCTTT
TRBJ2-1,TRBV12-3/TRBV12-4,-,few,CASSGLTTYNEQFF,TGTGCCAGCAGCGGACTTACCACTTACAATGAGCAGTTCTTC
TRBJ1-5,TRBV28,TRBD1,-,CASSRMRGRSGIYSNQPQHF,TGTGCCAGCAGTCGGATGAGGGGGCGATCTGGGATCTATAGCAATCAGCCCCAGCATTTT
TRBJ2-5,TRBV28,TRBD2,-,CASSLLREGQETQYF,TGTGCCAGCAGTTTATTACGGGAGGGACAAGAGACCCAGTACTTC
TRBJ1-1,TRBV12-3/TRBV12-4,-,-,CASSPRRLLNTEAFF,TGTGCCAGCAGTCCTCGGCGCCTGCTGAACACTGAAGCTTTCTTT
TRBJ2-3,TRBV20-1,TRBD2,-,CSARVPSGIDTQYF,TGCAGTGCTAGAGTGCCTAGCGGAATTGATACGCAGTATTTT
TRBJ1-4,TRBV19,-,-,CASSGTGGREKLFF,TGTGCCAGTAGTGGTACGGGGGGTCGCGAAAAACTGTTTTTT
TRBJ2-7,TRBV7-9,-,few,CASSAFVGPITGDEQYF,TGTGCCAGCAGCGCATTCGTAGGGCCTATTACAGGAGACGAGCAGTACTTC
TRBJ2-5,TRBV5-1,-,few,CASSLAGEDETQYF,TGCGCCAGCAGCTTGGCGGGGGAGGATGAGACCCAGTACTTC
TRBJ2-3,TRBV2,-,-,CASSDGGHPNTDTQYF,TGTGCCAGCAGTGATGGGGGACACCCAAACACAGATACGCAGTATTTT
TRBJ2-7,TRBV12-3/TRBV12-4,TRBD1,few,CASSLTSGQGIYEQYF,TGTGCCAGCAGTTTGACATCGGGACAGGGAATCTACGAGCAGTACTTC
TRBJ2-3,TRBV5-1,-,few,CATGGVGTDTQYF,TGCGCCACCGGAGGCGTAGGCACAGATACGCAGTATTTT
TRBJ2-3,TRBV20-1,TRBD2,few,CSARLLAGGRTDTQYF,TGCAGTGCTAGGTTACTAGCGGGAGGCCGCACAGATACGCAGTATTTT
TRBJ2-1,TRBV10-3,-,-,CASQQGFGGRLGNEQFF,TGTGCCTCCCAACAGGGGTTTGGCGGGAGGTTGGGCAATGAGCAGTTCTTC
TRBJ2-3,TRBV5-1,-,-,CASSLEGFSTDTQYF,TGCGCCAGCAGCTTGGAGGGATTCAGCACAGATACGCAGTATTTT
TRBJ2-7,TRBV7-9,TRBD1,few,CASSLGTGGNDEQYF,TGTGCCAGCAGCTTAGGGACAGGGGGCAACGACGAGCAGTACTTC
TRBJ2-1,TRBV7-8,-,-,CASSATGTANFF,TGTGCCAGCAGCGCAACCGGGACGGCTAATTTCTTC
TRBJ2-3,TRBV6-5,TRBD2,-,CASSYWRGAGSTDTQYF,TGTGCCAGCAGTTACTGGCGTGGAGCGGGAAGCACAGATACGCAGTATTTT
TRBJ2-1,TRBV5-1,-,-,CASGQGADEQFF,TGCGCCAGCGGGCAGGGTGCCGATGAGCAGTTCTTC
TRBJ2-7,TRBV20-1,-,-,CSARPDPYEQYF,TGCAGTGCTAGACCTGATCCCTACGAGCAGTACTTC
TRBJ2-1,TRBV20-1,TRBD2,-,CSAKAGGRGNEQFF,TGCAGTGCTAAGGCGGGAGGTAGGGGCAATGAGCAGTTCTTC
TRBJ1-5,TRBV5-1,-,few,CASSLDAGSEPQHF,TGCGCCAGCAGCTTGGATGCAGGGTCGGAGCCCCAGCATTTT
TRBJ2-2,TRBV28,TRBD2,-,CASSPLTGGYTGELFF,TGTGCCAGCAGTCCCCTAACGGGAGGGTACACCGGGGAGCTGTTTTTT
TRBJ2-1,TRBV5-1,TRBD2,-,CASSQTSGRPGEQFF,TGCGCCAGCAGCCAGACTAGCGGGAGGCCCGGGGAGCAGTTCTTC
TRBJ2-1,TRBV12-3/TRBV12-4,TRBD2,few,CASSFLSGLAGAHEQFF,TGTGCCAGCAGTTTCCTCTCGGGACTAGCGGGAGCCCATGAGCAGTTCTTC
TRBJ2-6,TRBV5-1,-,few,CASSVGPTGANVLTF,TGCGCCAGCAGCGTGGGACCCACTGGGGCCAACGTCCTGACTTTC
TRBJ2-7,TRBV18,TRBD1,few,CASSPQMTGINEQYF,TGTGCCAGCTCACCACAAATGACAGGGATCAACGAGCAGTACTTC
TRBJ1-1,TRBV15,-,few,CATSGESGTEAFF,TGTGCCACCAGCGGAGAGTCGGGCACTGAAGCTTTCTTT
TRBJ2-5,TRBV15,TRBD2,few,CATSTTHLGRETQYF,TGTGCCACCAGCACCACCCACCTCGGGAGGGAGACCCAGTACTTC
TRBJ2-3,TRBV20-1,-,-,CSASVGQDTQYF,TGCAGTGCTAGCGTCGGGCAAGATACGCAGTATTTT
TRBJ2-5,TRBV6-5,TRBD1,-,CASSLRQGIGETQYF,TGTGCCAGCAGTTTACGACAGGGAATAGGGGAGACCCAGTACTTC
TRBJ1-2,TRBV19,TRBD1,-,CASSATGDAGYTF,TGTGCCAGTAGTGCGACAGGGGACGCTGGCTACACCTTC
TRBJ2-5,TRBV11-2,TRBD2,few,CASSSLGSGGKETQYF,TGTGCCAGCAGCTCCCTCGGGTCGGGAGGAAAAGAGACCCAGTACTTC
TRBJ2-3,TRBV3-1,TRBD2,few,CASSQDLAGGTDTQYF,TGTGCCAGCAGCCAGGACCTAGCGGGAGGAACAGATACGCAGTATTTT
TRBJ2-3,TRBV28,-,many,CASIPQGLAPDTQYF,TGTGCCAGCATTCCCCAGGGACTGGCGCCAGATACGCAGTATTTT
TRBJ2-3,TRBV24-1,TRBD1,-,CATKPQGAGDTQYF,TGTGCCACCAAACCACAGGGGGCTGGAGATACGCAGTATTTT
TRBJ1-4,TRBV2,TRBD1,-,CASSEDRGEKLFF,TGTGCCAGCAGTGAAGACAGGGGGGAAAAACTGTTTTTT
TRBJ1-5,TRBV12-5,-,few,CASGLTREKGNQPQHF,TGTGCTAGTGGCCTAACCCGGGAGAAAGGCAATCAGCCCCAGCATTTT
TRBJ1-1,TRBV10-3,-,-,CAIRKDGRTEAFF,TGTGCCATCAGGAAGGACGGCCGGACTGAAGCTTTCTTT
TRBJ1-2,TRBV20-1,-,-,CSARQRTDPWYGYTF,TGCAGTGCTAGACAACGGACCGACCCATGGTATGGCTACACCTTC
TRBJ1-5,TRBV28,-,few,CASSLQDQPQHF,TGTGCCAGCAGTTTACAGGATCAGCCCCAGCATTTT
TRBJ2-1,TRBV3-1,TRBD2,few,CASSQAAGGSNEQFF,TGTGCCAGCAGCCAAGCGGCGGGAGGAAGCAATGAGCAGTTCTTC
TRBJ2-7,TRBV5-1,TRBD1,many,CASSRDRGYEQYF,TGCGCCAGCAGCCGGGACAGGGGCTACGAGCAGTACTTC
TRBJ2-3,TRBV20-1,-,-,CSATFGGRTDTQYF,TGCAGTGCTACCTTCGGGGGACGCACAGATACGCAGTATTTT
TRBJ1-1,TRBV12-3/TRBV12-4,-,few,CASSFMVAIPEAFF,TGTGCCAGCAGTTTCATGGTAGCTATCCCTGAAGCTTTCTTT
TRBJ2-7,TRBV5-5,TRBD2,-,CASSLAREGSYEQYF,TGTGCCAGCAGCTTGGCTAGGGAGGGGAGTTACGAGCAGTACTTC
TRBJ1-4,TRBV4-1,-,few,CASSPMGATNEKLFF,TGCGCCAGCAGCCCCATGGGGGCTACTAATGAAAAACTGTTTTTT
TRBJ2-2,TRBV5-6,TRBD2,few,CASSLGLDNTGELFF,TGTGCCAGCAGCCTGGGACTAGATAACACCGGGGAGCTGTTTTTT